Below, 25 T cell receptor beta chains from the same sample are listed, as sequenced in a study of blood T cell repertoires in COVID-19. Using immunoSEQ multiplex PCR, the repertoire was profiled, and TCRdb retains in-frame clones only, with some absent. This table has roughly 58,000 clones, about 70% appearing once. The sequenced material came from peripheral blood. These receptor sequences come from a man aged 45-65 years with active or convalescent COVID-19.

The chain combines TRBV19 with TRBJ2-1; TRBD1 aligns across 11 bases. In germline, CDR1 is LNHDA, CDR2 SQIVND (reference sequence). This CDR3 region has 18 residues. Germline trimming cut 3 bases from V and 4 bases from J; bases unmatched to any gene: 11. CDR3 bases: TGTGCCAGTAGTATGGGACAGGGGGTCCCAATCGCATACAATGAGCAGTTCTTC. This encodes CASSMGQGVPIAYNEQFF.

CDR3 nucleotides: TGTGCCAGCATTGGGCAGATGAACACTGAAGCTTTCTTT. Its translation is CASIGQMNTEAFF. The V and J genes are TRBV2 and TRBJ1-1; D call uncertain. There are 13 residues in the CDR3. V lost 7 bases and J 0 bases, leaving 9 bases between the germline ends. CDR1 and CDR2 (germline): SNHLY, FYNNEI.

This clone was picked up a small number of times. V is TRBV7-3 and J is TRBJ2-1; 14 positions agree with TRBD2. CDR3 length: 16 amino acids. V gave up 5 bases and J gave up 7 bases; unmatched junction bases: 7. Germline CDR1 and CDR2: SGHTA and FQGTGA. The CDR3 nucleotides are TGTGCCAGCAGCCTACACGGGACTAGCGGGGGAAATGAGCAGTTCTTC. It yields the protein CASSLHGTSGGNEQFF.

This chain connects TRBV5-1 to TRBJ1-1; no reliable D call. There are 15 residues in the CDR3. Germline CDR1 SGHRS, CDR2 YFSETQ. V was clipped by 4 bases and J by 4 bases, with 17 bases between them. The DNA of the CDR3 is TGCGCCAGCAGCCAAAGGCCAGGTCGGGGCACTGAAGCTTTCTTT. As protein: CASSQRPGRGTEAFF.

The V and J genes are TRBV13 and TRBJ2-7, with TRBD2 identical over 13 bases. There are 15 residues in the CDR3. Germline V CDR1 and CDR2: PRHDT, FYEKMQ (reference sequence). With V trimmed by 5 bases and J by 3 bases, 4 bases remained unmatched. The CDR3 sequence is CASSPRTSGGYEQYF. The CDR3 DNA is TGTGCCAGCAGCCCTCGGACTAGCGGGGGCTACGAGCAGTACTTC.

V is TRBV7-8 and J is TRBJ2-7, with D possibly TRBD1 on 5 matching bases. The V gene lost 4 bases and the J gene lost 6 bases, with 40 bases spanning the gap. CDR1 is SGHVS, CDR2 FQNEAQ, per germline. This CDR3 region has 22 residues. CDR3 region: CASSWSETTDLSAYLYNGEQYF. CDR3 in DNA: TGTGCCAGCAGCTGGTCGGAGACGACAGATTTGTCAGCATACCTCTACAATGGCGAGCAGTACTTC.

The chain links TRBV4-1 to TRBJ1-5; D is ambiguous. With 4 bases removed from V and 0 bases from J, the gap between germline ends came to 4 bases. Germline V gene data show CDR1 as MGHRA and CDR2 as YSYEKL. This CDR3 has 13 residues. The CDR3 DNA sequence: TGCGCCAGCAGCCTATATAGCAATCAGCCCCAGCATTTT. Amino acid sequence: CASSLYSNQPQHF.

The genes are TRBV5-6 and TRBJ2-5; 9 bases agree with TRBD1. Germline V gene sequence: CDR1 SGHDT, CDR2 YYEEEE. The V gene end was trimmed by 2 bases and the J gene end by 5 bases; junction bases not matched to a gene: 13. The CDR3 sequence is 17 residues long. The CDR3 nucleotides are TGTGCCAGCAGCTTTAGGTGGGGACAGGGTCGGGAGGAGACCCAGTACTTC. Protein: CASSFRWGQGREETQYF.

Only a few counts were recorded for this clone. CDR3 region: CASSDRGFYTEAFF. The CDR3 DNA reads as TGTGCCAGCAGCGACAGGGGGTTTTACACTGAAGCTTTCTTT. This sequence joins TRBV7-8 and TRBJ1-1; 9 bases are a match to TRBD1. The length of the CDR3 is 14 residues. The junction had 4 bases not matched to a gene; V was cut back by 5 bases and J by 3 bases. Germline CDR1 is SGHVS and CDR2 is FQNEAQ.

Concerning this clone itself: In the same sample, other DNA sequences code for this CDR3. CDR3 region: CASSFGLAGVTDTQYF. The CDR3 DNA follows: TGTGCCAGCAGCTTCGGACTAGCGGGAGTAACAGATACGCAGTATTTT. The chain employs TRBV9 and TRBJ2-3; the match to TRBD2 covers 13 bases. J was trimmed by 3 bases and V by 4 bases; bases with no gene match: 5. Germline CDR1 reads SGDLS; CDR2 reads YYNGEE. This CDR3 comprises 16 residues.

The J gene is TRBJ2-2, the V gene TRBV3-1 (or the pseudogene TRBV3-2); TRBD1 is a possible D gene (7 bases). V was cut by 0 bases and J by 4 bases, with 12 bases left in between. Germline V gene sequence: CDR1 LGHDT, CDR2 YNNKEL (reference sequence). The CDR3 has 16 residues. The CDR3 sequence: CASSQEAGQPTGELFF. The CDR3 nucleotides read TGTGCCAGCAGCCAAGAGGCGGGACAGCCCACCGGGGAGCTGTTTTTT.

The chain combines TRBV30 with TRBJ2-3; D ambiguous. Trimming shortened V by 4 bases and J by 1 base, and 9 bases separated the two germline ends. Germline V gene data show CDR1 as GTSNPN and CDR2 as SVGIG (reference sequence). The CDR3 extends over 13 amino acids. The chain's CDR3 is CAWMASRTDTQYF. The CDR3 DNA reads as TGTGCCTGGATGGCTAGTCGCACAGATACGCAGTATTTT.

The chain combines TRBV12-3 or TRBV12-4 with TRBJ2-7; 13 positions match TRBD2. J lost 7 bases, V lost 8 bases, and 5 bases had no gene match. The CDR3 totals 13 residues. CDR3 sequence (DNA): TGTGCCAGCGGACTAGCGGGGGCCGGAGAGCAGTACTTC. Translation gives CASGLAGAGEQYF.

The J gene is TRBJ2-7, the V gene TRBV6-5; D might be TRBD2 (6 bases). Germline-derived CDR1 and CDR2 are MNHEY and SVGAGI. V shed 9 bases and J shed 4 bases, with 16 bases lying between them. The CDR3 has 13 residues. This CDR3 is CASSPGLWYEQYF. The CDR3 DNA reads TGTGCCAGTTCCCCGGGACTGTGGTACGAGCAGTACTTC.

The chain employs TRBV11-2 and TRBJ1-1, with D unresolved. CDR1 SGHAT and CDR2 FQNNGV come from the germline V gene. V was shortened by 5 bases and J by 1 base, with 11 bases between the two germline ends. This CDR3 has 14 residues. This CDR3 reads CASSPGWQNTEAFF. The DNA for the CDR3 is TGTGCCAGCAGCCCGGGTTGGCAGAACACTGAAGCTTTCTTT.

The V call is TRBV10-1, the J call TRBJ2-5; 7 nucleotides match TRBD2. Germline loops: CDR1 WNHNN, CDR2 SYGVQD (reference sequence). The J segment lost 2 bases and the V segment lost 2 bases, leaving 5 bases of the junction unmatched. There are 15 residues in the CDR3. CDR3 sequence reads: CASSEHAGEQETQYF. The DNA for the CDR3 is TGCGCCAGCAGTGAGCATGCGGGGGAACAAGAGACCCAGTACTTC.

This chain's CDR3 is CAISPGQGRGGYTF. CDR3 coding DNA: TGTGCCATCAGCCCGGGACAGGGGCGGGGTGGCTACACCTTC. The V call is TRBV10-3, the J call TRBJ1-2; TRBD1 matches at 10 bases. J lost 7 bases, V lost 6 bases, and 8 bases had no gene match. Germline lookup yields CDR1 ENHRY and CDR2 SYGVKD. This CDR3 spans 14 amino acids.

This clone was seen only once. The rearrangement uses TRBV18 and TRBJ2-7; 12 bases match TRBD2. In germline, CDR1 is KGHSH, CDR2 LQKENI. V trimming: 2 bases; J trimming: 6 bases; junction bases outside the gene matches: 2. This CDR3 is 14 amino acids long. CDR3 nucleotide sequence: TGTGCCAGCTCACCAGGACTAGCGGGGCTCGAGCAGTACTTC. Amino acid sequence: CASSPGLAGLEQYF.

The chain couples TRBV3-1 (or the pseudogene TRBV3-2) to TRBJ2-1, with 10 bases that match TRBD2. Unmatched junction bases numbered 8, after V lost 1 base and J lost 11 bases. The CDR3 is made up of 15 amino acids. Germline assignment: CDR1 LGHDT and CDR2 YNNKEL (reference sequence). This CDR3 reads CASSQVSGAGGKQFF. For the CDR3, the DNA is TGTGCCAGCAGCCAAGTTTCGGGAGCGGGAGGGAAGCAGTTCTTC.

The gene calls are TRBV7-9 and TRBJ2-3, with TRBD2 matching over 8 bases. With 5 bases clipped from V and 2 bases from J, the junction kept 6 bases outside the gene matches. This CDR3 has 15 residues. CDR1 SEHNR and CDR2 FQNEAQ come from the germline V gene (reference sequence). The CDR3 bases are TGTGCCAGCAGCGGATCTAGCGGGTACACAGATACGCAGTATTTT. Translating it yields CASSGSSGYTDTQYF.

This chain connects TRBV19 to TRBJ1-5; 7 bases map to TRBD1. The trim removed 3 bases at V and 7 bases at J, leaving 9 bases unmatched. CDR1 and CDR2 from the germline V gene are LNHDA and SQIVND (reference sequence). The CDR3 contains 15 residues. Here the CDR3 reads CASSISGAGGQPQHF. The CDR3 nucleotides are TGTGCCAGTAGTATCTCGGGGGCAGGGGGACAGCCCCAGCATTTT.

The V and J genes are TRBV18 and TRBJ1-1; no clear D gene. Germline V gene sequence: CDR1 KGHSH, CDR2 LQKENI. The germline V and J ends were trimmed by 3 bases and 8 bases, with 16 bases remaining between them. The CDR3 is 14 residues long. The CDR3: CASSPVVSSVEAFF. The CDR3 coding sequence is TGTGCCAGCTCACCGGTTGTGTCGAGCGTCGAAGCTTTCTTT.

This rearrangement joins TRBV6-1 to TRBJ2-5; 13 nucleotides agree with TRBD2. The CDR3 length is 19 residues. J lost 5 bases, V lost 3 bases, and 15 bases had no gene match. Germline CDR1 MNHNS, CDR2 SASEGT. The CDR3 sequence: CASSERRATSGGAWETQYF. CDR3 coding DNA: TGTGCCAGCAGTGAGCGACGGGCAACTAGCGGGGGGGCCTGGGAGACCCAGTACTTC.

The CDR3 reads CASSPDRDRAGAFF. CDR3 nucleotides: TGTGCCAGCTCACCGGACCGGGACAGAGCTGGGGCTTTCTTT. The V and J genes are TRBV18 and TRBJ1-1; 7 bases map to TRBD1. V dropped 3 bases and J dropped 11; count of bases not matched to a gene: 12. From germline, CDR1 is KGHSH and CDR2 LQKENI. The CDR3 consists of 14 residues. The whole variable domain, remainder taken from reference TRBV18 and TRBJ1-1, is NAGVMQNPRHLVRRRGQEARLRCSPMKGHSHVYWYRQLPEEGLKFMVYLQKENIIDESGMPKERFSAEFPKEGPSILRIQQVVRGDSAAYFCASSPDRDRAGAFFGQGTRLTVV.

The chain uses TRBV6-1 and TRBJ1-5; 7 bases line up with TRBD1. V lost 1 base to trimming and J lost 5 bases; unmatched junction nucleotides: 11. CDR3 length: 17 amino acids. Germline CDR1 and CDR2: MNHNS and SASEGT. This chain's CDR3 is CASSEGQGDPPDQPQHF. The CDR3 DNA reads as TGTGCCAGCAGTGAAGGACAGGGCGACCCCCCTGATCAGCCCCAGCATTTT.